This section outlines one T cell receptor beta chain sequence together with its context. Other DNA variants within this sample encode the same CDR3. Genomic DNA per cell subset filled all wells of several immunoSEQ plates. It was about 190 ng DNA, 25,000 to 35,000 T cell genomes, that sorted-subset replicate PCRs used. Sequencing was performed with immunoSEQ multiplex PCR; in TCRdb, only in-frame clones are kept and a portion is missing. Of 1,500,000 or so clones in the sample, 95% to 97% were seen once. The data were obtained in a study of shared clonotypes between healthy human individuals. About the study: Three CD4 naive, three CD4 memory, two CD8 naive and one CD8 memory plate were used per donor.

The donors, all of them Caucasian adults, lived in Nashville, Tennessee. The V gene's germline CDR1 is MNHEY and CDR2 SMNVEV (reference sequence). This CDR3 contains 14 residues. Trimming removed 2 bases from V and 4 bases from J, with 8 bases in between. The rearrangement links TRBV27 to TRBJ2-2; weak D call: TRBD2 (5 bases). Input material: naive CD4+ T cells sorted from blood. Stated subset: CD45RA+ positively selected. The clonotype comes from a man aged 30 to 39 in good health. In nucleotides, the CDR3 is TGTGCCAGCAGTTTAACCGGAGGCACCGGGGAGCTGTTTTTT. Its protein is CASSLTGGTGELFF.